These 10 T cell receptor beta chains were all obtained from the same sample, sequenced in a study of cytomegalovirus exposure and HLA in healthy donors. The study ran its PCR with 60 Vbeta and 13 Jbeta primers. The protocol was immunoSEQ multiplex PCR, while the TCRdb copy is restricted to in-frame clones and leaves out a portion. The sample has 150,000 to 200,000 clones, roughly 80% seen once. Specimen: PBMCs. These receptors originate from a man aged 50 to 59 in good health and CMV-seropositive.

V and J are TRBV30 and TRBJ2-7, with D maybe TRBD1 (6 bases). The V end was cut by 3 bases, the J end by 3 bases, with 18 bases between. This CDR3 has 15 residues. The germline V gene encodes CDR1 GTSNPN and CDR2 SVGIG (reference sequence). The CDR3, as DNA: TGTGCCTGGAGGCTCCCGGGACACCCAAACTACGAGCAGTACTTC. It translates to CAWRLPGHPNYEQYF.

J is TRBJ2-4 and V is TRBV2; possibly TRBD2 for D (5 bases). The CDR3 runs 12 residues. Between the trimmed V and J ends, which lost 8 bases and 8 bases, there was a span of 13 bases. Germline lookup yields CDR1 SNHLY and CDR2 FYNNEI. Written as DNA, the CDR3 is TGTGCCAGCTTAGTTGGTAGCGACATTCAGTACTTC. The encoded protein is CASLVGSDIQYF.

The chain has TRBV10-2 and TRBJ1-1; tentatively, D is TRBD1 (6 bases). V gave up 11 bases and J gave up 3 bases, with 25 bases separating them. The CDR3 runs to 16 residues. Germline lookup yields CDR1 WSHSY and CDR2 SAAADI. CDR3 loop: CASSPFGTRNDTEAFF. In DNA form, the CDR3 reads TGCGCCTCCAGCCCCTTCGGGACACGGAATGACACTGAAGCTTTCTTT.

This chain joins TRBV6-5 and TRBJ1-1; a possible D gene is TRBD1 (6 bases). The CDR3 is 15 residues long. V lost 6 bases to trimming and J lost 0 bases, with 14 bases between them. Germline values: CDR1 MNHEY, CDR2 SVGAGI. The CDR3 nucleotides are TGTGCCAGCAGCCAAAGACAGGACTTGAACACTGAAGCTTTCTTT. This codes for CASSQRQDLNTEAFF.

This chain uses TRBV6-5 with TRBJ1-6; 11 nucleotides match TRBD1. V dropped 7 bases and J dropped 7; count of bases not matched to a gene: 6. The CDR3 sequence is 15 residues long. Looked up from germline, CDR1 is MNHEY and CDR2 is SVGAGI. The CDR3 spells CASTRTGGGNSPLHF. The CDR3 DNA sequence: TGTGCCAGCACCAGGACAGGGGGCGGAAATTCACCCCTCCACTTT.

The chain uses TRBV11-2 and TRBJ2-1; no clear D. This CDR3 has 18 residues. Germline-derived CDR1 and CDR2 are SGHAT and FQNNGV. The V end lost 0 bases, the J end lost 5 bases, and 20 bases lay between the germline ends. CDR3: CASSLDRRPGLLNNEQFF. Written as DNA, the CDR3 is TGTGCCAGCAGCTTAGATCGAAGACCGGGTCTTTTAAACAATGAGCAGTTCTTC.

The table lists this clone with a count of one. J is TRBJ2-7 and V is TRBV5-4; 13 nucleotides align to TRBD2. J lost 2 bases, V lost 4 bases, and 3 bases had no gene match. Per germline, CDR1 SGHNT and CDR2 YYREEE (reference sequence). The CDR3 sequence is 15 residues long. CDR3 sequence: CASSRLAGGTYEQYF. CDR3 DNA: TGTGCCAGCAGCAGACTAGCGGGGGGTACCTACGAGCAGTACTTC.

V gene TRBV4-1 combines with J gene TRBJ2-1; 11 bases align to TRBD2. This CDR3 contains 16 residues. With 4 bases clipped from V and 12 bases from J, the junction kept 14 bases outside the gene matches. Germline V gene sequence: CDR1 MGHRA, CDR2 YSYEKL. The CDR3, as DNA: TGCGCCAGCAGCCTCGAACCTAGCGGGGGGCTTCTTGTGCAGTTCTTC. Its translation is CASSLEPSGGLLVQFF.

The J gene is TRBJ2-7, the V gene TRBV9; D might be TRBD1 (6 bases). V was pared by 3 bases and J by 0 bases, with 13 bases between. The CDR3 loop spans 15 amino acids. The germline gives CDR1 SGDLS, CDR2 YYNGEE. This CDR3 is CASSGPTGHSYEQYF. Written as DNA, the CDR3 is TGTGCCAGCAGCGGACCAACGGGACACTCCTACGAGCAGTACTTC.

This clone was counted only a few times. The chain employs TRBV9 and TRBJ2-7; 10 bases align to TRBD1. V lost 4 bases, J lost 5 bases, and 9 bases stayed unmatched. CDR3 size: 15 residues. Germline V gene lookup returns CDR1 SGDLS and CDR2 YYNGEE. CDR3 coding DNA: TGTGCCAGCAGCCCACGACAGGGGGCGCTCCACGAGCAGTACTTC. Translated, it gives CASSPRQGALHEQYF. Looking up the rest from reference TRBV9 and TRBJ2-7 gives the full variable domain: DSGVTQTPKHLITATGQRVTLRCSPRSGDLSVYWYQQSLDQGLQFLIQYYNGEERAKGNILERFSAQQFPDLHSELNLSSLELGDSALYFCASSPRQGALHEQYFGPGTRLTVT.